A single sample is the source of the 27 T cell receptor beta chains below, sequenced in a study of T cell responses to AZD1222 COVID-19 vaccine. TCRdb's table, derived via immunoSEQ multiplex PCR, lists solely in-frame clones and lacks some. The table lists 90,000 to 110,000 clones, 70% to 90% of them singletons, with 4.4% in the top ten. The sample was peripheral blood, taken 28 days after the second AZD1222 dose. The receptor source for this set is an adult who received the AZD1222 COVID-19 vaccine.

This chain uses TRBV19 with TRBJ1-2; no firm D call. Trimming stripped 3 bases from V and 10 bases from J, with 15 bases between. The CDR3 has 13 amino acids. The germline V gene has CDR1 LNHDA and CDR2 SQIVND (reference sequence). CDR3 residues: CASSIPRSVPYTF. CDR3 nucleotides: TGTGCCAGTAGTATCCCACGTTCGGTACCCTACACCTTC.

This clone was counted a single time. This chain joins TRBV24-1 and TRBJ2-5; D is possibly TRBD1 (6 bases). Trimming left V 4 bases short and J 4 bases short, with 21 bases between. The germline gives CDR1 KGHDR, CDR2 SFDVKD. This CDR3 region has 17 residues. The CDR3 nucleotides are TGTGCCACCAGTGAACCCCCCCCAGGGACACAGGGAGAGACCCAGTACTTC. Its translation: CATSEPPPGTQGETQYF.

In this sample, this clone turned up once. The chain carries TRBV6-4 and TRBJ2-3; D remains ambiguous. Trimming pared 3 bases from V and 0 bases from J, leaving 10 bases between. Germline V CDR1 and CDR2: MRHNA, SNTAGT. The length of the CDR3 is 15 residues. CDR3 DNA: TGTGCCAGCAGTGAGTACCAGGACAGCACAGATACGCAGTATTTT. This sequence encodes CASSEYQDSTDTQYF.

This sequence joins TRBV29-1 and TRBJ1-5; tentative D call: TRBD1 (6 bases). CDR1 is SQVTM, CDR2 ANQGSEA, per germline. The CDR3 loop spans 14 amino acids. The V end was cut by 6 bases, the J end by 4 bases, with 16 bases between. Here the CDR3 reads CSVGGGGENQPQHF. As DNA, the CDR3 is TGCAGCGTGGGGGGCGGGGGCGAAAATCAGCCCCAGCATTTT.

The gene calls are TRBV7-9 and TRBJ1-5, with 9 bases that match TRBD1. CDR3 size: 16 residues. Germline lookup yields CDR1 SEHNR and CDR2 FQNEAQ (reference sequence). V lost 5 bases, J lost 2 bases, and 7 bases stayed unmatched. In nucleotides, the CDR3 is TGTGCCAGCAGCCGACAGGGGGGCGCAGGCAATCAGCCCCAGCATTTT. This encodes CASSRQGGAGNQPQHF.

CDR3 loop: CASSLPTGRQAFF. In DNA, the CDR3 is TGCGCCAGCAGTTTGCCGACAGGGAGACAAGCTTTCTTT. The chain uses TRBV5-1 and TRBJ1-1, with TRBD1 identical over 7 bases. The germline V gene has CDR1 SGHRS and CDR2 YFSETQ. The CDR3 loop spans 13 amino acids. Trimming removed 5 bases from V and 9 bases from J; junction bases left unmatched: 10.

This clone was detected only once. The chain carries TRBV9 and TRBJ2-1, with TRBD1 as a possible D gene (7 bases). The CDR3 is 16 amino acids. V gave up 0 bases and J gave up 7 bases, with 17 bases separating them. Germline CDR1 SGDLS, CDR2 YYNGEE. The DNA of the CDR3 is TGTGCCAGCAGCGTAGGGGGGGACAGCTTTTTGAATGAGCAGTTCTTC. Encoded protein: CASSVGGDSFLNEQFF.

The chain joins TRBV9 to TRBJ2-1; TRBD2 matches 13 bases. With V trimmed by 3 bases and J by 0 bases, 6 bases remained unmatched. Germline V gene data show CDR1 as SGDLS and CDR2 as YYNGEE. The CDR3 loop spans 18 amino acids. The CDR3: CASSALAGGLPSYNEQFF. The CDR3 coding sequence is TGTGCCAGCAGCGCACTAGCGGGGGGGCTCCCCTCCTACAATGAGCAGTTCTTC. Full variable domain (rest looked up from reference TRBV9 and TRBJ2-1): DSGVTQTPKHLITATGQRVTLRCSPRSGDLSVYWYQQSLDQGLQFLIQYYNGEERAKGNILERFSAQQFPDLHSELNLSSLELGDSALYFCASSALAGGLPSYNEQFFGPGTRLTVL.

The chain links TRBV7-3 to TRBJ1-5; D remains unclear. Germline CDR1 and CDR2: SGHTA and FQGTGA. Trimming stripped 6 bases from V and 1 base from J, with 25 bases between. The CDR3 length is 19 residues. DNA of the CDR3: TGTGCCAGCAGTTCTCGAGGGAAGTCTAGGGTTAAGAGCAATCAGCCCCAGCATTTT. The encoded protein is CASSSRGKSRVKSNQPQHF. Complete variable domain (other parts from reference TRBV7-3 and TRBJ1-5): GAGVSQTPSNKVTEKGKYVELRCDPISGHTALYWYRQSLGQGPEFLIYFQGTGAADDSGLPNDRFFAVRPEGSVSTLKIQRTERGDSAVYLCASSSRGKSRVKSNQPQHFGDGTRLSIL.

The chain uses TRBV7-2 and TRBJ2-7; D ambiguous. Germline values: CDR1 SGHTA, CDR2 FQGNSA. V was pared by 1 base and J by 4 bases, with 8 bases between. This CDR3 comprises 13 residues. This CDR3 is CASSLVVPYEQYF. CDR3 sequence (DNA): TGTGCCAGCAGCTTAGTTGTACCTTACGAGCAGTACTTC.

Comments on this clone: Within the sample, other DNA sequences also encode this same CDR3. The chain carries TRBV7-3 and TRBJ2-5, with TRBD2 matching over 8 bases. After removal of 5 bases from V and 4 bases from J, the junction contained 3 bases not matched to a gene. The V gene's germline CDR1 is SGHTA and CDR2 FQGTGA. The CDR3 contains 13 residues. CDR3 in amino acids: CASSLREGETQYF. The CDR3 DNA reads as TGTGCCAGCAGCCTCCGGGAGGGAGAGACCCAGTACTTC.

The rearrangement joins TRBV7-2 to TRBJ2-5; possible D gene TRBD1, 6 bases. Germline V lookup: CDR1 SGHTA, CDR2 FQGNSA. The CDR3 spans 14 residues. Trimming shortened V by 4 bases and J by 4 bases, and 13 bases separated the two germline ends. CDR3 in amino acids: CASSYQQGRETQYF. CDR3 in DNA: TGTGCCAGCAGCTACCAACAGGGAAGAGAGACCCAGTACTTC.

This sequence joins TRBV5-4 and TRBJ1-5, with 7 bases lining up with TRBD1. V lost 3 bases, J lost 0 bases, and 3 bases stayed unmatched. The CDR3 is 15 residues long. The germline V gene encodes CDR1 SGHNT and CDR2 YYREEE (reference sequence). Here the CDR3 reads CASSYRGDSNQPQHF. The CDR3 nucleotides are TGTGCCAGCAGCTACAGGGGAGATAGCAATCAGCCCCAGCATTTT.

The chain has TRBV20-1 and TRBJ2-7; D not resolved. The V and J ends lost 0 bases and 9 bases respectively, with 9 bases between them. In germline, CDR1 is DFQATT, CDR2 SNEGSKA (reference sequence). The CDR3 length is 11 residues. This chain's CDR3 is CSARDSRRQYF. DNA for the CDR3: TGCAGTGCTAGAGATAGTCGACGGCAGTACTTC.

The J gene is TRBJ2-1, the V gene TRBV2; a weak D match, TRBD1 (6 bases). V lost 7 bases and J 2 bases, leaving 15 bases between the germline ends. There are 15 residues in the CDR3. Germline V gives CDR1 SNHLY, CDR2 FYNNEI. CDR3: CASKEQGGTYNEQFF. CDR3 sequence (DNA): TGTGCCAGCAAAGAACAGGGCGGAACCTACAATGAGCAGTTCTTC.

This clone has only one observation. This sequence joins TRBV5-1 and TRBJ1-1; 9 bases align to TRBD1. CDR3 length: 15 amino acids. V dropped 4 bases and J dropped 6; count of bases not matched to a gene: 10. Germline V gene sequence: CDR1 SGHRS, CDR2 YFSETQ. The CDR3 loop reads CASSLGQGWRAEAFF. The CDR3 DNA is TGCGCCAGCAGCCTGGGACAGGGCTGGCGCGCTGAAGCTTTCTTT.

The chain carries TRBV5-5 and TRBJ2-2, with 14 bases matching TRBD2. The CDR3 is 19 residues long. Germline V gene lookup returns CDR1 SGHKS and CDR2 YYEKEE (reference sequence). The V segment lost 3 bases and the J segment 5 bases; nucleotides outside the gene matches: 12. The CDR3 DNA is TGTGCCAGCAGCTCGGCCGGGACTAGCGGGGGTAGGTGGACCGGGGAGCTGTTTTTT. The encoded protein is CASSSAGTSGGRWTGELFF. Drawing the rest from reference TRBV5-5 and TRBJ2-2, the complete variable domain is DAGVTQSPTHLIKTRGQQVTLRCSPISGHKSVSWYQQVLGQGPQFIFQYYEKEERGRGNFPDRFSARQFPNYSSELNVNALLLGDSALYLCASSSAGTSGGRWTGELFFGEGSRLTVL.

The chain recombines TRBV19 with TRBJ2-2; a weak D match, TRBD2 (6 bases). Per the germline V gene, CDR1 is LNHDA and CDR2 is SQIVND (reference sequence). This CDR3 contains 15 residues. V was clipped by 9 bases and J by 3 bases, with 17 bases between them. Here the CDR3 DNA reads TGTGCCAGCCGGGGGTCAGGGCGGGACACCGGGGAGCTGTTTTTT. Protein sequence: CASRGSGRDTGELFF.

This clone showed up just once. The genes are TRBV18 and TRBJ2-1; no clear D gene. V was shortened by 0 bases and J by 1 base, with 4 bases between the two germline ends. There are 14 residues in the CDR3. Germline lookup yields CDR1 KGHSH and CDR2 LQKENI. The DNA for the CDR3 is TGTGCCAGCTCACCACCCCCATCCTACAATGAGCAGTTCTTC. Amino acids: CASSPPPSYNEQFF. Using reference TRBV18 and TRBJ2-1 for the parts outside the CDR3, the full variable domain is NAGVMQNPRHLVRRRGQEARLRCSPMKGHSHVYWYRQLPEEGLKFMVYLQKENIIDESGMPKERFSAEFPKEGPSILRIQQVVRGDSAAYFCASSPPPSYNEQFFGPGTRLTVL.

This chain uses TRBV30 with TRBJ2-7; 9 positions match TRBD1. The CDR3 spans 14 residues. Germline V gene data show CDR1 as GTSNPN and CDR2 as SVGIG (reference sequence). Unmatched junction bases numbered 10, after V lost 5 bases and J lost 5 bases. CDR3 DNA sequence: TGTGCCTGGGTATTGGACAGGGGAGGCGACGAGCAGTACTTC. Protein sequence: CAWVLDRGGDEQYF.

The V gene is TRBV6-1, the J gene TRBJ1-3; no definite D call. The CDR3 has 14 residues. CDR1 is MNHNS, CDR2 SASEGT, per germline. V was cut by 1 base and J by 0 bases, with 4 bases left in between. The CDR3 sequence is CASSEGYSGNTIYF. The CDR3 DNA is TGTGCCAGCAGTGAAGGGTACTCTGGAAACACCATATATTTT.

V is TRBV9 and J is TRBJ1-1; D gene ambiguous. The length of the CDR3 is 14 residues. CDR1 and CDR2 (germline): SGDLS, YYNGEE. Deletions cut 3 bases from V and 8 bases from J, with 17 bases between. CDR3 coding DNA: TGTGCCAGCAGCGAAAACCTCGTGGGCGCCGAAGCTTTCTTT. Its protein is CASSENLVGAEAFF.

The chain joins TRBV5-4 to TRBJ2-7; a weak D match, TRBD1 (5 bases). There are 13 residues in the CDR3. V was pared by 2 bases and J by 3 bases, with 9 bases between. The V gene's germline CDR1 is SGHNT and CDR2 YYREEE (reference sequence). CDR3 region: CASSLPGNYEQYF. The CDR3 coding sequence is TGTGCCAGCAGCTTACCAGGGAACTACGAGCAGTACTTC. Complete variable domain (other parts from reference TRBV5-4 and TRBJ2-7): ETGVTQSPTHLIKTRGQQVTLRCSSQSGHNTVSWYQQALGQGPQFIFQYYREEENGRGNFPPRFSGLQFPNYSSELNVNALELDDSALYLCASSLPGNYEQYFGPGTRLTVT.

The chain links TRBV11-3 to TRBJ2-3, with 12 bases identical to TRBD2. The germline V gene has CDR1 SGHNT and CDR2 YENEEA. The trim removed 5 bases at V and 2 bases at J, leaving 5 bases unmatched. This CDR3 comprises 16 residues. CDR3 in amino acids: CASSPGLAGSTDTQYF. CDR3 DNA sequence: TGTGCCAGCAGCCCAGGACTAGCGGGGTCCACAGATACGCAGTATTTT.

This chain links TRBV7-9 with TRBJ2-3; 14 bases line up with TRBD2. CDR1 and CDR2 from the germline V gene are SEHNR and FQNEAQ (reference sequence). The CDR3 is 15 amino acids. Trimming at V came to 6 bases and at J to 3 bases, leaving 2 bases not matched to a gene. The CDR3 reads CASRGLAGATDTQYF. The CDR3, as DNA: TGTGCCAGCAGGGGACTAGCGGGAGCGACAGATACGCAGTATTTT.

The rearrangement links TRBV4-3 to TRBJ1-2; TRBD1 matches at 11 bases. Trimming removed 1 base from V and 6 bases from J; junction bases left unmatched: 7. The germline gives CDR1 LGHNA, CDR2 YSLEER. The CDR3 length is 16 residues. DNA of the CDR3: TGCGCCAGCAGCCAAGTTCCGGGACAGGGGGTCGATGGCTACACCTTC. Translated: CASSQVPGQGVDGYTF.

The chain recombines TRBV15 with TRBJ1-4; D ambiguous. CDR3 length: 14 residues. CDR1 is LNHNV, CDR2 YYDKDF, per germline (reference sequence). Deletions cut 1 base from V and 8 bases from J, with 11 bases between. CDR3 in DNA: TGTGCCACCAGCAGAGCTATCGGCGACGAAAAACTGTTTTTT. This sequence encodes CATSRAIGDEKLFF.